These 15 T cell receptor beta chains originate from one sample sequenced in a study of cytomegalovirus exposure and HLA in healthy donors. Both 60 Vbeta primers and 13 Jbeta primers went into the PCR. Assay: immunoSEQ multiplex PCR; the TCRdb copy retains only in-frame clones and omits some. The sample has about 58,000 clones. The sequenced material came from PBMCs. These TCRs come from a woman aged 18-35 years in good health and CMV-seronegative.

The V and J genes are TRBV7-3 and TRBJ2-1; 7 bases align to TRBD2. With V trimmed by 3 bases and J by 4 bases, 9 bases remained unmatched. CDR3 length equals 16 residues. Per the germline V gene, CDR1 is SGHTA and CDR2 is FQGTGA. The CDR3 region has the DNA TGTGCCAGCAGCTTCGGGGTGGGAGGGAGGTACAATGAGCAGTTCTTC. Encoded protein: CASSFGVGGRYNEQFF. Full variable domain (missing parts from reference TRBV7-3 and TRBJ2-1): GAGVSQTPSNKVTEKGKYVELRCDPISGHTALYWYRQSLGQGPEFLIYFQGTGAADDSGLPNDRFFAVRPEGSVSTLKIQRTERGDSAVYLCASSFGVGGRYNEQFFGPGTRLTVL.

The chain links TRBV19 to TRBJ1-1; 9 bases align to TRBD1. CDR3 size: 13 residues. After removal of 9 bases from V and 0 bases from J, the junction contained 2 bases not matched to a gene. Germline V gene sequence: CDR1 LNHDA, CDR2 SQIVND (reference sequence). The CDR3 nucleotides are TGTGCCAGCCGGGACAGGGTGAACACTGAAGCTTTCTTT. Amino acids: CASRDRVNTEAFF.

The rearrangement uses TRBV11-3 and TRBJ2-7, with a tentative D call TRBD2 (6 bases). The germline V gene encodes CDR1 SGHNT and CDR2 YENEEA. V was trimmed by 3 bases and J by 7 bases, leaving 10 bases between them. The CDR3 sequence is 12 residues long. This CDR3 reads CASSFPRGEQYF. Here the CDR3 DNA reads TGTGCCAGCAGCTTCCCCCGGGGGGAGCAGTACTTC. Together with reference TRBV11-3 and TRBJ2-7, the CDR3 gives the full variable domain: EAGVVQSPRYKIIEKKQPVAFWCNPISGHNTLYWYLQNLGQGPELLIRYENEEAVDDSQLPKDRFSAERLKGVDSTLKIQPAELGDSAVYLCASSFPRGEQYFGPGTRLTVT.

CDR3 amino acids: CAISDLGQGSEAFF. The DNA of the CDR3 is TGTGCCATCAGTGACTTGGGACAGGGATCGGAAGCTTTCTTT. This chain uses TRBV10-3 with TRBJ1-1; 9 nucleotides line up with TRBD1. CDR3 length: 14 residues. Germline loops: CDR1 ENHRY, CDR2 SYGVKD. Trimming cost V 3 bases and J 8 bases; bases outside gene matches: 7.

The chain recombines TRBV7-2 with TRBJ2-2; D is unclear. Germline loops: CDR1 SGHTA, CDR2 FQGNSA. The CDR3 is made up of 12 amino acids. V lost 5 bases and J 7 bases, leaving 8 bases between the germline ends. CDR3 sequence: CASSLYSGELFF. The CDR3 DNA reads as TGTGCCAGCAGCCTTTATAGCGGGGAGCTGTTTTTT. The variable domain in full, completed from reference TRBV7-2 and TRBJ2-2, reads GAGVSQSPSNKVTEKGKDVELRCDPISGHTALYWYRQSLGQGLEFLIYFQGNSAPDKSGLPSDRFSAERTGGSVSTLTIQRTQQEDSAVYLCASSLYSGELFFGEGSRLTVL.

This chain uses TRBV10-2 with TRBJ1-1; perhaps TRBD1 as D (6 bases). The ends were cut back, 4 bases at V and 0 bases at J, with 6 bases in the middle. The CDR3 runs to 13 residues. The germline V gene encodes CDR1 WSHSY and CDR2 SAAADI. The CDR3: CASSGQVNTEAFF. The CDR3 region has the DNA TGCGCCAGCAGTGGACAGGTGAACACTGAAGCTTTCTTT.

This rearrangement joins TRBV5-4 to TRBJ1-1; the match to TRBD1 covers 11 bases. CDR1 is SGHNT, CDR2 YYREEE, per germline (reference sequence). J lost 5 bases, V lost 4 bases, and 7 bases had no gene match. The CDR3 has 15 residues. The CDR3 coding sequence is TGTGCCAGCAGCCGTAGTGGGGACAGGGGGACTGAAGCTTTCTTT. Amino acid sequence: CASSRSGDRGTEAFF.

The CDR3 spells CASSRDIGYGYTF. DNA for the CDR3: TGCGCCAGCAGCCGCGACATAGGCTATGGCTACACCTTC. This chain connects TRBV5-1 to TRBJ1-2; D gene ambiguous. V was shortened by 4 bases and J by 4 bases, with 11 bases between the two germline ends. The CDR3 is 13 residues long. Germline V lookup: CDR1 SGHRS, CDR2 YFSETQ.

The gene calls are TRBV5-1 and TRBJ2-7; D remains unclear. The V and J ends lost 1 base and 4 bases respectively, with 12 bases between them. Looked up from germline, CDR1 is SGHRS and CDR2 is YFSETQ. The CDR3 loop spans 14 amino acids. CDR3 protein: CASSLTLPPYEQYF. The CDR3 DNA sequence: TGCGCCAGCAGCTTGACATTGCCACCTTACGAGCAGTACTTC.

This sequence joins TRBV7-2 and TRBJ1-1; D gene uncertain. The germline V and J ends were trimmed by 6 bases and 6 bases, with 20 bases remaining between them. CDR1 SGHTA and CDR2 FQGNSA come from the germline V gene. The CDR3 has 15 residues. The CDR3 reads CASSHAMRQQPEAFF. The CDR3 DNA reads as TGTGCCAGCAGTCATGCTATGCGGCAGCAACCTGAAGCTTTCTTT.

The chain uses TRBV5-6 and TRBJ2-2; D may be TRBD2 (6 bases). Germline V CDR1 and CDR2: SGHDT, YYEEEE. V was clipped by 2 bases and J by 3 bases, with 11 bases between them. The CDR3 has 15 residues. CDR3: CASSFGGPDTGELFF. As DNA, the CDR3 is TGTGCCAGCAGCTTCGGAGGGCCCGACACCGGGGAGCTGTTTTTT.

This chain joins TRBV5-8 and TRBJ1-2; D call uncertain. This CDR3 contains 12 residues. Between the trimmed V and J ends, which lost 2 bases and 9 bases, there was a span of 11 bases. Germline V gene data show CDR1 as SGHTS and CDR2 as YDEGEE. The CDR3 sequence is CASSFSQSRYTF. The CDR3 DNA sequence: TGTGCCAGCAGCTTTTCCCAAAGCCGCTACACCTTC.

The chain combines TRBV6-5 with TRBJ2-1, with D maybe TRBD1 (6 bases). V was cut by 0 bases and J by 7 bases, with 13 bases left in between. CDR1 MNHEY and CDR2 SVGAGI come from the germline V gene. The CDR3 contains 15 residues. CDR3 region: CASSYSRGGGNEQFF. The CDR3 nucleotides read TGTGCCAGCAGTTACTCTAGAGGGGGTGGGAATGAGCAGTTCTTC.

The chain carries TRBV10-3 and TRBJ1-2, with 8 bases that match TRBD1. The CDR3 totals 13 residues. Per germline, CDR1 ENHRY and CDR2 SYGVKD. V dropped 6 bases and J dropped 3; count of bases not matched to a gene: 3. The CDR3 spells CAIRGTGHYGYTF. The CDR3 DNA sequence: TGTGCCATCAGGGGGACAGGCCACTATGGCTACACCTTC.

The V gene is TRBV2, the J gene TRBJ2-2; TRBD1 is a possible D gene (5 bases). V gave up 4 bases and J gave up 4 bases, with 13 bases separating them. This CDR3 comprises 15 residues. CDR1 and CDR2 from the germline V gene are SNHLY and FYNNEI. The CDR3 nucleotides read TGTGCCAGCAGTGGACCCAAAAGGGGCACCGGGGAGCTGTTTTTT. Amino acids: CASSGPKRGTGELFF.